Listed here are 2 T cell receptor beta chains from one sample, sequenced in a study of control samples from healthy donors and cancer patients. The protocol was immunoSEQ multiplex PCR, while the TCRdb copy is restricted to in-frame clones and leaves out a portion. The data show around 140,000 clones, 91% seen once. Sequences were obtained from blood. The receptors derive from a man under 40 in good health.

The rearrangement joins TRBV5-4 to TRBJ1-1, with D uncertain. Trimming shortened V by 4 bases and J by 1 base, and 11 bases separated the two germline ends. Looked up from germline, CDR1 is SGHNT and CDR2 is YYREEE (reference sequence). CDR3 length: 14 residues. The DNA of the CDR3 is TGTGCCAGCAGCCAACGAATGGGGAACACTGAAGCTTTCTTT. Amino acids: CASSQRMGNTEAFF. The complete variable domain, with remaining parts taken from reference TRBV5-4 and TRBJ1-1, reads ETGVTQSPTHLIKTRGQQVTLRCSSQSGHNTVSWYQQALGQGPQFIFQYYREEENGRGNFPPRFSGLQFPNYSSELNVNALELDDSALYLCASSQRMGNTEAFFGQGTRLTVV.

The chain couples TRBV15 to TRBJ1-5; the match to TRBD1 covers 10 bases. The CDR3 has 17 amino acids. V lost 0 bases to trimming and J lost 3 bases; unmatched junction nucleotides: 5. From germline, CDR1 is LNHNV and CDR2 YYDKDF (reference sequence). The CDR3, as DNA: TGTGCCACCAGCAGAGACGGGACAGGGGATACCAATCAGCCCCAGCATTTT. Its protein product is CATSRDGTGDTNQPQHF.